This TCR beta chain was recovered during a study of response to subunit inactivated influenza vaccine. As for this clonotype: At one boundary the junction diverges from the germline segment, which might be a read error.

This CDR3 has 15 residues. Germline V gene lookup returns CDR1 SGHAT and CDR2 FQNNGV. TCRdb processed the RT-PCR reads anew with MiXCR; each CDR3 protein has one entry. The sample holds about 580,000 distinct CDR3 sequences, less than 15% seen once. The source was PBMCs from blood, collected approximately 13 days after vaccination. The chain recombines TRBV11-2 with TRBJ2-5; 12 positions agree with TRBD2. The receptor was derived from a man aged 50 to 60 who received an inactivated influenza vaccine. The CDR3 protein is CASIPTSGSGETKYF. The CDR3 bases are TGTGCCAGCATCCCGACTAGCGGGAGTGGAGAGACCAAGTACTTC.